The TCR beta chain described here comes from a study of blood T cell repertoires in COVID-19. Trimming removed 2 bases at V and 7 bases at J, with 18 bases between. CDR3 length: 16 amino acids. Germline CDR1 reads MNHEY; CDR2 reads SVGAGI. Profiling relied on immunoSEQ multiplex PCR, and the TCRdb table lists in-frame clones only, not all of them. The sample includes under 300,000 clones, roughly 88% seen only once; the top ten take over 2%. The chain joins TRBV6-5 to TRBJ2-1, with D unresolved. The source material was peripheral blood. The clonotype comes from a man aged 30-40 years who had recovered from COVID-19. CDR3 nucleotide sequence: TGTGCCAGCAGTTACACAGCACATACCTTAGAGAATGAGCAGTTCTTC. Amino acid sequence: CASSYTAHTLENEQFF.